These T cell receptor beta chains were read from a single sample in a study of T cell repertoires in cytomegalovirus infection. TCRdb reprocessed the reads via MiXCR and lists one record per CDR3 protein. The sample consists of some 320,000 distinct CDR3 sequences, almost 30% of them appearing once. The antigens of these receptors remain unknown. The source was cultured PBMCs, collected from culture after CMV antigen stimulation. The receptors were sampled from a human donor in good health (CMV status not recorded). Some clones in this sample may be carry-over from other donors' samples. Both conserved end residues are part of each CDR3. Fields, in order: D gene, clone size, J gene, V gene, CDR3 protein, CDR3 DNA. A D gene is named only where the DNA matches it firmly. Where a row states a size, it is once, few, many or the class of an expanded clone; other rows omit it.

d_call: TRBD1; clone_size: few; j_call: TRBJ1-2; v_call: TRBV7-8; cdr3_aa: CASSLAGTGGGYGYTF; cdr3_nt: TGTGCCAGCAGCTTAGCGGGGACAGGGGGCGGGTATGGCTACACCTTC
d_call: .; clone_size: .; j_call: TRBJ1-5; v_call: TRBV7-9; cdr3_aa: CASSSSTISNQPQHF; cdr3_nt: TGTGCCAGCAGCTCATCAACAATTAGCAATCAGCCCCAGCATTTT
d_call: .; clone_size: .; j_call: TRBJ1-5; v_call: TRBV20-1; cdr3_aa: CSARDSGPRQPQHF; cdr3_nt: TGCAGTGCTAGAGATTCGGGCCCACGACAGCCCCAGCATTTT
d_call: .; clone_size: .; j_call: TRBJ1-2; v_call: TRBV12-3/TRBV12-4; cdr3_aa: CASSIGGKGGYTF; cdr3_nt: TGTGCCAGCAGCATCGGGGGGAAAGGTGGCTACACCTTC
d_call: .; clone_size: .; j_call: TRBJ2-3; v_call: TRBV10-3; cdr3_aa: CAISAIDGGGDTQYF; cdr3_nt: TGTGCCATCAGCGCTATTGACGGGGGAGGAGATACGCAGTATTTT
d_call: .; clone_size: .; j_call: TRBJ1-2; v_call: TRBV7-6; cdr3_aa: CASSLGAPRESSSWKGF; cdr3_nt: TGTGCCAGCAGCTTAGGGGCGCCCAGAGAATCATCGTCCTGGAAAGGCTTC
d_call: .; clone_size: once; j_call: TRBJ1-5; v_call: TRBV7-9; cdr3_aa: CTSSPFALDAEIGDQPQHF; cdr3_nt: TGTACCAGCAGCCCTTTTGCCCTTGATGCGGAGATTGGCGATCAGCCCCAGCATTTT
d_call: TRBD2; clone_size: .; j_call: TRBJ2-7; v_call: TRBV28; cdr3_aa: CASSLSSGISPYEQYF; cdr3_nt: TGTGCCAGCAGTTTATCTAGCGGGATATCTCCTTACGAGCAGTACTTC
d_call: .; clone_size: .; j_call: TRBJ2-5; v_call: TRBV7-9; cdr3_aa: CASSSETGAGTQYF; cdr3_nt: TGTGCCAGCAGTTCTGAGACTGGAGCAGGCACCCAGTACTTC
d_call: .; clone_size: .; j_call: TRBJ2-7; v_call: TRBV6-2/TRBV6-3; cdr3_aa: CASSYSSSDGYEQYF; cdr3_nt: TGTGCCAGCAGTTACTCCTCTAGCGACGGCTACGAGCAGTACTTC
d_call: TRBD2; clone_size: .; j_call: TRBJ2-7; v_call: TRBV13; cdr3_aa: CASSLGAGGSYEQYF; cdr3_nt: TGTGCCAGCAGCTTGGGCGCGGGAGGGTCCTACGAGCAGTACTTC
d_call: .; clone_size: .; j_call: TRBJ1-1; v_call: TRBV4-2; cdr3_aa: CASSRIGTQTMNTEAFF; cdr3_nt: TGTGCCAGCAGCCGCATCGGGACACAAACCATGAACACTGAAGCTTTCTTT
d_call: TRBD2; clone_size: once; j_call: TRBJ2-1; v_call: TRBV3-1; cdr3_aa: CASRTLAGGPHNEQFF; cdr3_nt: TGTGCCAGCAGGACACTAGCGGGGGGGCCCCACAATGAGCAGTTCTTC